The T cell receptor (beta chain) described here comes from a study of graft-versus-host responses after intestinal transplantation. About the research overall: Recipients obtained multivisceral, liver-intestinal, or isolated intestinal transplants. After anti-thymocyte globulin induction, recipients took tacrolimus and steroids for three to four years.

As to this clone: Its antigen is not known.

TCRdb's table, derived via immunoSEQ multiplex PCR, lists solely in-frame clones and lacks some. The table has about 85,000 clones, about four fifths seen once; the top ten hold about 0.8%. The TCR comes from a human donor who received an intestinal transplant. The sequencing used unstimulated CD4+ T cells sorted from spleen or lymph node cells, collected before intestinal transplant.

The CDR3 spells CASSPGQGAFLGYTF. The CDR3 DNA is TGTGCCAGCAGCCCCGGACAGGGGGCCTTTCTGGGCTACACCTTC. The V call is TRBV7-3, the J call TRBJ1-2; 11 nucleotides line up with TRBD1. This CDR3 region has 15 residues. V gave up 5 bases and J gave up 8 bases; unmatched junction bases: 10. Germline V gene lookup returns CDR1 SGHTA and CDR2 FQGTGA.